The 18 T cell receptor beta chains below all came from one sample that was sequenced in a study of cytomegalovirus exposure and HLA in healthy donors (TCRdb year 2017). Library prep was done by the immunoSEQ multiplex PCR assay. For the multiplex PCR, a mixture combining 60 forward primers for TCR Vbeta segments and 13 reverse primers for TCR Jbeta segments was used. TCRdb mirrors the immuneACCESS table, restricted to in-frame sequences. Some clones are absent from its copies; in checked studies, under half trace to an unresolved V gene, and the reason for the others is unknown. The table of this sample itemizes around 50,000 clones. The top ten clones comprise approximately 9.9% of the sample. Sequenced material: PBMCs. The receptor set was obtained from a woman in her forties or fifties in good health and CMV-seropositive.

The V call is TRBV18, the J call TRBJ2-5; TRBD1 aligns across 8 bases. Unmatched junction bases numbered 2, after V lost 0 bases and J lost 2 bases. Germline V gene sequence: CDR1 KGHSH, CDR2 LQKENI. The CDR3 consists of 15 residues. DNA for the CDR3: TGTGCCAGCTCACCACCTACAGGGGGACAAGAGACCCAGTACTTC. Amino acids: CASSPPTGGQETQYF.

This chain uses TRBV7-8 with TRBJ2-2, with TRBD1 as a possible D gene (5 bases). V was trimmed by 5 bases and J by 5 bases, leaving 12 bases between them. This CDR3 contains 14 residues. Germline loops: CDR1 SGHVS, CDR2 FQNEAQ. The CDR3 sequence: CASSLHQGTGELFF. DNA for the CDR3: TGTGCCAGCAGCCTACATCAGGGTACCGGGGAGCTGTTTTTT.

The rearrangement joins TRBV9 to TRBJ2-1; maybe TRBD2 (5 bases). The V and J ends lost 0 bases and 0 bases respectively, with 10 bases between them. This CDR3 comprises 16 residues. Germline V gene sequence: CDR1 SGDLS, CDR2 YYNGEE. CDR3 DNA sequence: TGTGCCAGCAGCGTAGTGGACTCTCCCTCCTACAATGAGCAGTTCTTC. Translated, it gives CASSVVDSPSYNEQFF.

The chain recombines TRBV2 with TRBJ2-7; a weak D match, TRBD1 (6 bases). The CDR3 contains 14 residues. Germline V gene sequence: CDR1 SNHLY, CDR2 FYNNEI. Trimming removed 10 bases at V and 0 bases at J, with 16 bases between. The CDR3 here is CATQDRFVSYEQYF. In DNA form, the CDR3 reads TGTGCCACCCAGGACAGATTTGTCTCCTACGAGCAGTACTTC.

This rearrangement joins TRBV6-5 to TRBJ1-5; D remains ambiguous. Trimming shortened V by 3 bases and J by 6 bases, and 15 bases separated the two germline ends. From germline, CDR1 is MNHEY and CDR2 SVGAGI. The CDR3 runs to 15 residues. CDR3 protein: CASSYSGVVTQPQHF. The CDR3 region has the DNA TGTGCCAGCAGTTATTCGGGAGTAGTCACTCAGCCCCAGCATTTT.

The chain is built from TRBV20-1 and TRBJ2-7; D remains ambiguous. The V gene's germline CDR1 is DFQATT and CDR2 SNEGSKA (reference sequence). V shed 3 bases and J shed 3 bases, with 6 bases lying between them. The length of the CDR3 is 11 residues. The CDR3 here is CSASDSYEQYF. CDR3 in DNA: TGCAGTGCTAGTGATAGCTACGAGCAGTACTTC.

The genes are TRBV5-1 and TRBJ1-1; 7 bases map to TRBD1. In germline, CDR1 is SGHRS, CDR2 YFSETQ. This CDR3 has 12 amino acids. The ends lost 6 bases at V and 3 bases at J; junction bases unmatched: 2. The CDR3 loop reads CASTGTDTEAFF. CDR3 sequence (DNA): TGCGCCAGCACCGGGACAGACACTGAAGCTTTCTTT. Filled out from reference TRBV5-1 and TRBJ1-1, the complete variable domain reads KAGVTQTPRYLIKTRGQQVTLSCSPISGHRSVSWYQQTPGQGLQFLFEYFSETQRNKGNFPGRFSGRQFSNSRSEMNVSTLELGDSALYLCASTGTDTEAFFGQGTRLTVV.

The chain recombines TRBV7-9 with TRBJ1-2; D remains ambiguous. V was trimmed by 8 bases and J by 2 bases, leaving 9 bases between them. This CDR3 has 12 residues. CDR1 and CDR2 (germline): SEHNR, FQNEAQ (reference sequence). The CDR3 sequence is CASGEGNYGYTF. CDR3 coding DNA: TGTGCCAGCGGTGAGGGAAACTATGGCTACACCTTC.

V and J are TRBV5-4 and TRBJ2-1; 8 bases align to TRBD1. Germline CDR1 and CDR2: SGHNT and YYREEE (reference sequence). V was pared by 0 bases and J by 7 bases, with 12 bases of the junction left unmatched. CDR3 length: 17 residues. The CDR3 protein is CASSLGGARGRRNEQFF. CDR3 nucleotides: TGTGCCAGCAGCTTGGGCGGGGCCAGGGGGCGGCGGAATGAGCAGTTCTTC.

V is TRBV5-1 and J is TRBJ2-5; D might be TRBD1 (6 bases). CDR3 length equals 16 residues. Germline V gene sequence: CDR1 SGHRS, CDR2 YFSETQ. Trimming left V 0 bases short and J 3 bases short, with 15 bases between. CDR3 residues: CASSLGLGAGEETQYF. The CDR3 coding sequence is TGCGCCAGCAGCTTGGGGTTGGGGGCAGGGGAAGAGACCCAGTACTTC. Variable domain in full (rest from reference TRBV5-1 and TRBJ2-5): KAGVTQTPRYLIKTRGQQVTLSCSPISGHRSVSWYQQTPGQGLQFLFEYFSETQRNKGNFPGRFSGRQFSNSRSEMNVSTLELGDSALYLCASSLGLGAGEETQYFGPGTRLLVL.

The chain combines TRBV5-6 with TRBJ2-7; TRBD1 matches 11 bases. This CDR3 has 16 amino acids. With V trimmed by 4 bases and J by 2 bases, 8 bases remained unmatched. The germline V gene has CDR1 SGHDT and CDR2 YYEEEE. The CDR3 here is CASSPDPGQGAYEQYF. The CDR3 coding sequence is TGTGCCAGCAGCCCGGATCCGGGACAGGGGGCCTACGAGCAGTACTTC. The full variable domain, its missing parts supplied by reference TRBV5-6 and TRBJ2-7, is DAGVTQSPTHLIKTRGQQVTLRCSPKSGHDTVSWYQQALGQGPQFIFQYYEEEERQRGNFPDRFSGHQFPNYSSELNVNALLLGDSALYLCASSPDPGQGAYEQYFGPGTRLTVT.

The DNA for the CDR3 is TGCGCCAGCAGCCAAGATCGCAGCCAGGGGAATGAAAAACTGTTTTTT. It specifies CASSQDRSQGNEKLFF. The chain is built from TRBV4-1 and TRBJ1-4; D possibly corresponds to TRBD1 (6 bases). This CDR3 is built from 16 residues. Looked up from germline, CDR1 is MGHRA and CDR2 is YSYEKL. V gave up 0 bases and J gave up 5 bases, with 13 bases separating them.

The gene calls are TRBV19 and TRBJ2-1; D might be TRBD1 (5 bases). The CDR3 is 11 amino acids. From germline, CDR1 is LNHDA and CDR2 SQIVND (reference sequence). V lost 10 bases and J 4 bases, leaving 8 bases between the germline ends. CDR3: CATQGYNEQFF. The CDR3 DNA is TGTGCCACCCAGGGTTACAATGAGCAGTTCTTC. Drawing the rest from reference TRBV19 and TRBJ2-1, the complete variable domain is DGGITQSPKYLFRKEGQNVTLSCEQNLNHDAMYWYRQDPGQGLRLIYYSQIVNDFQKGDIAEGYSVSREKKESFPLTVTSAQKNPTAFYLCATQGYNEQFFGPGTRLTVL.

The chain carries TRBV5-6 and TRBJ2-4; possible D gene TRBD2, 6 bases. The CDR3 contains 15 residues. The ends were cut back, 1 base at V and 2 bases at J, with 10 bases in the middle. From germline, CDR1 is SGHDT and CDR2 YYEEEE. CDR3 region: CASSLPAGSKNIQYF. The CDR3 DNA sequence: TGTGCCAGCAGCTTGCCAGCGGGCTCCAAAAACATTCAGTACTTC.

The J gene is TRBJ2-3, the V gene TRBV11-2; D might be TRBD1 (5 bases). Germline-derived CDR1 and CDR2 are SGHAT and FQNNGV. V lost 1 base, J lost 4 bases, and 12 bases lay in between. The CDR3 length is 15 residues. Here the CDR3 DNA reads TGTGCCAGCAGCTTAGTCTCAGGGTTCCCAGATACGCAGTATTTT. This translates into CASSLVSGFPDTQYF.

The V and J genes are TRBV7-6 and TRBJ1-1; no firm D call. With 2 bases removed from V and 4 bases from J, the gap between germline ends came to 14 bases. The CDR3 is 15 residues long. Germline assignment: CDR1 SGHVS and CDR2 FNYEAQ. The CDR3 DNA follows: TGTGCCAGCAGCTTAACGGGGATAGGGTCCACTGAAGCTTTCTTT. Translation: CASSLTGIGSTEAFF.

The rearrangement links TRBV27 to TRBJ2-7; 7 bases match TRBD1. The germline V gene has CDR1 MNHEY and CDR2 SMNVEV (reference sequence). The CDR3 is made up of 14 amino acids. V gave up 2 bases and J gave up 1 base; unmatched junction bases: 2. The CDR3, as DNA: TGTGCCAGCAGTTTAGGGACAGCATCCTACGAGCAGTACTTC. It yields the protein CASSLGTASYEQYF.

The V and J genes are TRBV6-5 and TRBJ2-7; a weak D match, TRBD1 (6 bases). CDR3 length: 13 amino acids. V was clipped by 5 bases and J by 3 bases, with 11 bases between them. Germline loops: CDR1 MNHEY, CDR2 SVGAGI. CDR3 protein: CASSEDRNYEQYF. The CDR3 DNA sequence: TGTGCCAGCAGTGAGGACAGAAACTACGAGCAGTACTTC.